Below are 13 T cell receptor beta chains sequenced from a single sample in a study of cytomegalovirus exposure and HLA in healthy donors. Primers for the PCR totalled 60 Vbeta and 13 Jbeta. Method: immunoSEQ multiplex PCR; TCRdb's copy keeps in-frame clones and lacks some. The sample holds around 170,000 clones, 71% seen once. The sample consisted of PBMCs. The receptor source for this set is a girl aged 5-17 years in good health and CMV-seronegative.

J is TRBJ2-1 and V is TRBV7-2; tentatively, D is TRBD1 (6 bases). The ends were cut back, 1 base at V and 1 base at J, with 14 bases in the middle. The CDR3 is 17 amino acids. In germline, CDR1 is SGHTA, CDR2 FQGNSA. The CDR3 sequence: CASSLGPNRVSYNEQFF. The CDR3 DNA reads TGTGCCAGCAGCTTAGGCCCGAACAGGGTGTCCTACAATGAGCAGTTCTTC.

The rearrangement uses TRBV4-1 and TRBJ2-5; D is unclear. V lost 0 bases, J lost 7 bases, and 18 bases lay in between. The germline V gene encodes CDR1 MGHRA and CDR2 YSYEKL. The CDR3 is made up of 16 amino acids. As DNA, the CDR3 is TGCGCCAGCAGCCAAGATGGGCAGGCGCCCTTAGGGACCCAGTACTTC. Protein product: CASSQDGQAPLGTQYF.

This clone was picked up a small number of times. The CDR3 DNA sequence: TGTGCCAGCAGCTACGGACAGGGAGGGTCCGAGCAGTACTTC. It yields the protein CASSYGQGGSEQYF. The chain employs TRBV5-6 and TRBJ2-7; D may be TRBD1 (8 bases). Germline CDR1 and CDR2: SGHDT and YYEEEE. The CDR3 loop spans 14 amino acids. With 3 bases removed from V and 6 bases from J, the gap between germline ends came to 16 bases.

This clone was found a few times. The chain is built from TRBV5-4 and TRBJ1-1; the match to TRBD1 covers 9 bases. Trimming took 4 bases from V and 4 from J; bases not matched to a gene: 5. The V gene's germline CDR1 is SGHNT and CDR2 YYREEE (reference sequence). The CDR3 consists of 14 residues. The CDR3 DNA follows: TGTGCCAGCAGCGGGGACAGGGATGGCACTGAAGCTTTCTTT. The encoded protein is CASSGDRDGTEAFF.

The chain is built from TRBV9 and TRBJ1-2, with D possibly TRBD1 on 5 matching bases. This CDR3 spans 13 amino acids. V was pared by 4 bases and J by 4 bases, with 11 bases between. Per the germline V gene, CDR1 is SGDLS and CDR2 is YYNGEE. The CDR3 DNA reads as TGTGCCAGCAGCCCAACAGGTTCCTATGGCTACACCTTC. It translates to CASSPTGSYGYTF.

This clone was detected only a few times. This CDR3 is CASSSATYNEQFF. In DNA form, the CDR3 reads TGTGCCAGCAGCTCAGCCACTTACAATGAGCAGTTCTTC. The chain uses TRBV7-9 and TRBJ2-1; D gene ambiguous. The CDR3 extends over 13 amino acids. V dropped 4 bases and J dropped 4 bases, with 8 bases sitting between them. Germline CDR1 SEHNR, CDR2 FQNEAQ (reference sequence).

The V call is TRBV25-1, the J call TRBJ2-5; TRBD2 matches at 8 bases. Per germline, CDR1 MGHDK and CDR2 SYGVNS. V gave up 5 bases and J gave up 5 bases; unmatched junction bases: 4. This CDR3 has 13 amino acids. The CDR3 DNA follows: TGTGCCAGCAGTCCGGGGGGGCCGGAGACCCAGTACTTC. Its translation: CASSPGGPETQYF.

CDR3 region: CASSVVGGESAGTDTQYF. The DNA of the CDR3 is TGTGCCAGCAGCGTAGTAGGGGGGGAATCGGCAGGCACAGATACGCAGTATTTT. The chain uses TRBV9 and TRBJ2-3; perhaps TRBD2 as D (7 bases). Per germline, CDR1 SGDLS and CDR2 YYNGEE. Trimming shortened V by 0 bases and J by 1 base, and 18 bases separated the two germline ends. The CDR3 contains 18 residues.

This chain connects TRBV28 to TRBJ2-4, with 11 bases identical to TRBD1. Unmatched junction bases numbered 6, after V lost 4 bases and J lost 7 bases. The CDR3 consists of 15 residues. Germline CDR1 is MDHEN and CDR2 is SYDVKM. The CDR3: CASSSPGQGGNIQYF. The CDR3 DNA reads TGTGCCAGCAGTTCGCCGGGACAGGGGGGGAACATTCAGTACTTC.

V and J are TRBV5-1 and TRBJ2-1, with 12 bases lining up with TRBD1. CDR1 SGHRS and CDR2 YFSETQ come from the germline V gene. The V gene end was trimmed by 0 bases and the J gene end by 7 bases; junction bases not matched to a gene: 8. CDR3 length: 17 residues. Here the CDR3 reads CASSLVPGQGAINEQFF. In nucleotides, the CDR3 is TGCGCCAGCAGCTTGGTTCCGGGACAGGGGGCCATAAATGAGCAGTTCTTC.

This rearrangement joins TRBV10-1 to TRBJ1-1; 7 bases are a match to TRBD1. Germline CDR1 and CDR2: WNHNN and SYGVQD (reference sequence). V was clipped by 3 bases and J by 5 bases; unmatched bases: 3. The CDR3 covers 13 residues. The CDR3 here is CASSDRGWTEAFF. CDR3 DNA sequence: TGCGCCAGCAGTGACAGGGGGTGGACTGAAGCTTTCTTT.

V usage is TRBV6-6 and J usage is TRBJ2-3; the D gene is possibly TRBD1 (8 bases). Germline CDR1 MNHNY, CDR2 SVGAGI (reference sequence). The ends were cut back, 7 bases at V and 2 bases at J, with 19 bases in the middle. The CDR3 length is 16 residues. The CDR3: CASNPQGGWDTDTQYF. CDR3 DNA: TGTGCCAGCAATCCACAGGGGGGGTGGGACACAGATACGCAGTATTTT.

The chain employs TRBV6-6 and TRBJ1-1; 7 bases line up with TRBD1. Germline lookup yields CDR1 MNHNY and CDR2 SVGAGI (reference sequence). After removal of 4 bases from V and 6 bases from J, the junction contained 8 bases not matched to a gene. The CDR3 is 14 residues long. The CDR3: CASSSPQGSAEAFF. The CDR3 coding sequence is TGTGCCAGCAGTTCGCCACAGGGGTCTGCTGAAGCTTTCTTT.